The sequence of this T cell receptor beta chain was determined in a study of T-cell memory formation after mild COVID-19. Whole-study results and caveats: The second-wave clones peaking on day 37 were not confirmed as SARS-CoV-2-specific. CD8+ contracting clones occupied EMRA, while CD4+ ones occupied mainly CM and EM.

About this clonotype itself: Its matching antigen is unknown.

The CDR3 length is 13 residues. The V segment lost 6 bases and the J segment 7 bases; nucleotides outside the gene matches: 6. CDR1 is MNHEY, CDR2 SVGAGI, per germline. 5'RACE with constant-segment primers yielded barcoded, UMI-tagged TCR alpha and TCR beta cDNA libraries. TCRdb re-called the 5' RACE reads through MiXCR, storing one row per CDR3 protein. In the table there are roughly 310,000 distinct CDR3 sequences, approximately 15% of which are singletons. The TCR was taken from a man aged 18 to 29 who had mild COVID-19 (a few samples of this study predate the infection). Cell type and time point are not known. This chain joins TRBV6-5 and TRBJ1-2; 9 positions match TRBD1. The source material was PBMCs or a T cell subset sorted from them (not recorded which). CDR3 coding DNA: TGTGCCAGCAGACAGGGGGCGAGACCTGGCTACACCTTC. Encoded protein: CASRQGARPGYTF.